Shown below are 10 T cell receptor beta chains from a single sample sequenced in a study of blood T cell repertoires in COVID-19. Generated by immunoSEQ multiplex PCR, the TCRdb table keeps only in-frame clones and is missing some. The table lists about 57,000 clones, about nine tenths of them singletons. The sequenced sample consisted of peripheral blood. These receptors all stem from a woman at least 80 years old with COVID-19, enrolled during active disease.

V gene TRBV10-1 combines with J gene TRBJ1-4; 10 nucleotides line up with TRBD1. Germline V gene sequence: CDR1 WNHNN, CDR2 SYGVQD (reference sequence). There are 16 residues in the CDR3. V was pared by 6 bases and J by 7 bases, with 11 bases of the junction left unmatched. CDR3 nucleotides: TGCGCCAGCAGAGGACAGGGGGGCGGATGGCTTGAAAAACTGTTTTTT. Translated, it gives CASRGQGGGWLEKLFF.

Here the CDR3 reads CAWSVRGNEQFF. The CDR3, as DNA: TGTGCCTGGAGTGTACGAGGCAATGAGCAGTTCTTC. The chain recombines TRBV30 with TRBJ2-1; no firm D call. CDR3 length equals 12 residues. Germline values: CDR1 GTSNPN, CDR2 SVGIG (reference sequence). V lost 0 bases and J lost 6, with 6 bases in between. Combining the CDR3 with reference TRBV30 and TRBJ2-1 gives the whole variable domain SQTIHQWPATLVQPVGSPLSLECTVEGTSNPNLYWYRQAAGRGLQLLFYSVGIGQISSEVPQNLSASRPQDRQFILSSKKLLLSDSGFYLCAWSVRGNEQFFGPGTRLTVL.

This clone has only one observation. This chain uses TRBV7-2 with TRBJ2-5; maybe TRBD1 (7 bases). The V end lost 3 bases, the J end lost 4 bases, and 9 bases lay between the germline ends. Germline CDR1 reads SGHTA; CDR2 reads FQGNSA. The CDR3 spans 13 residues. The CDR3 DNA reads as TGTGCCAGCAGCTTCCAGGGGGGAGAGACCCAGTACTTC. Encoded protein: CASSFQGGETQYF.

The J gene is TRBJ1-2, the V gene TRBV3-1 (or the pseudogene TRBV3-2), with TRBD1 matching over 10 bases. Germline V gene sequence: CDR1 LGHDT, CDR2 YNNKEL (reference sequence). CDR3 length equals 17 residues. V gave up 4 bases and J gave up 5 bases; unmatched junction bases: 13. The CDR3 coding sequence is TGTGCCAGCAGCCGTCCGCACCCGGGACAGGGGTATTATGGCTACACCTTC. Protein product: CASSRPHPGQGYYGYTF.

The rearrangement uses TRBV6-1 and TRBJ2-3, with 11 bases lining up with TRBD1. The length of the CDR3 is 17 residues. J lost 1 base, V lost 4 bases, and 7 bases had no gene match. Germline V CDR1 and CDR2: MNHNS, SASEGT. The CDR3 loop reads CASSVGTGGWGTDTQYF. DNA of the CDR3: TGTGCCAGCAGTGTTGGGACAGGGGGGTGGGGCACAGATACGCAGTATTTT.

The chain uses TRBV27 and TRBJ1-2; TRBD1 agrees at 10 bases. Germline V gene data show CDR1 as MNHEY and CDR2 as SMNVEV (reference sequence). Trimming cost V 6 bases and J 5 bases; bases outside gene matches: 6. The CDR3 loop spans 14 amino acids. CDR3 residues: CASSRDRGRYGYTF. The DNA of the CDR3 is TGTGCCAGCAGCCGGGACAGGGGTCGGTATGGCTACACCTTC.

This rearrangement joins TRBV18 to TRBJ1-2; D is uncertain. With 2 bases removed from V and 8 bases from J, the gap between germline ends came to 9 bases. Germline CDR1 is KGHSH and CDR2 is LQKENI. The CDR3 covers 12 residues. The CDR3 nucleotides read TGTGCCAGCTCACCAAACAGTCCCGGCTACACCTTC. Amino acids: CASSPNSPGYTF.

The V call is TRBV5-4, the J call TRBJ1-4, with unresolved D. CDR3 length equals 12 residues. V gave up 0 bases and J gave up 10 bases, with 7 bases separating them. Germline CDR1 is SGHNT and CDR2 is YYREEE (reference sequence). The CDR3 spells CASSLEAGKLFF. CDR3 DNA: TGTGCCAGCAGCTTGGAGGCGGGAAAACTGTTTTTT.

The V call is TRBV11-1, the J call TRBJ2-5, with 8 positions matching TRBD1. CDR3 length equals 15 residues. Germline CDR1 and CDR2: SGHAT and FQDESV (reference sequence). The V gene end was trimmed by 6 bases and the J gene end by 5 bases; junction bases not matched to a gene: 11. CDR3 protein: CASSLLDRGSETQYF. In DNA, the CDR3 is TGTGCCAGCAGTCTACTCGACAGGGGTAGCGAGACCCAGTACTTC.

This chain connects TRBV10-3 to TRBJ2-4; a possible D gene is TRBD1 (6 bases). The CDR3 contains 16 residues. The V and J ends lost 5 bases and 0 bases respectively, with 14 bases between them. Per the germline V gene, CDR1 is ENHRY and CDR2 is SYGVKD. The CDR3 is CAISPTGPLAKNIQYF. The CDR3 DNA reads TGTGCCATCAGTCCGACAGGACCCCTAGCCAAAAACATTCAGTACTTC.